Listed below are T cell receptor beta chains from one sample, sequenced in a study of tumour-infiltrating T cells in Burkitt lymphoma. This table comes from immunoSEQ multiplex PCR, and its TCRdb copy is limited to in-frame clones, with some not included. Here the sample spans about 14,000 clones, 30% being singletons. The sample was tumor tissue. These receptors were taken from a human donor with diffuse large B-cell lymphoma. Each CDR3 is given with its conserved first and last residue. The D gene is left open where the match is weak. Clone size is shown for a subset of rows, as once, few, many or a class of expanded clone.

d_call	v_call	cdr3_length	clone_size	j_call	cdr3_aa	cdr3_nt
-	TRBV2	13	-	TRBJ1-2	CASSVSSNYGYTF	TGTGCCAGCAGTGTTTCGTCTAACTATGGCTACACCTTC
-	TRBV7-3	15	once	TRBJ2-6	CASSLGGSGANVLTF	TGTGCCAGCAGCCTGGGGGGCTCTGGGGCCAACGTCCTGACTTTC
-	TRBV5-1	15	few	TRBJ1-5	CASSLVGIYNQPQHF	TGCGCCAGCAGCTTAGTGGGAATCTACAATCAGCCCCAGCATTTT
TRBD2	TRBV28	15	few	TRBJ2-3	CASSPRGVAGDTQYF	TGTGCCAGCAGTCCCCGGGGGGTAGCGGGAGATACGCAGTATTTT
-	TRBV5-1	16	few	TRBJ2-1	CASSQWTASSYNEQFF	TGCGCCAGCAGCCAATGGACGGCGAGCTCCTACAATGAGCAGTTCTTC
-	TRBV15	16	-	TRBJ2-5	CATSSSGGTDQETQYF	TGTGCCACCAGCAGCTCAGGAGGCACCGACCAAGAGACCCAGTACTTC
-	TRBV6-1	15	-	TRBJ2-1	CASSEGAGSFNEQFF	TGTGCCAGCAGTGAAGGGGCAGGGTCATTCAATGAGCAGTTCTTC
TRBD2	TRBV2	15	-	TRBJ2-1	CASSLRTSGGDEQFF	TGTGCCAGCAGCCTTCGGACTAGCGGGGGAGATGAGCAGTTCTTC
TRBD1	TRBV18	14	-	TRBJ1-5	CASSPSGGYQPQHF	TGTGCCAGCTCACCCTCAGGGGGGTATCAGCCCCAGCATTTT
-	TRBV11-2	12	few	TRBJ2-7	CASSHTGDEQYF	TGTGCCAGCAGCCATACCGGAGACGAGCAGTACTTC
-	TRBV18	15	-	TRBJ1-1	CASSPVQGEGTEAFF	TGTGCCAGCTCACCAGTGCAGGGTGAAGGCACTGAAGCTTTCTTT
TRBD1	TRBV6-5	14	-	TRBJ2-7	CASTRTGSAYEQYF	TGTGCCAGCACCAGGACAGGTTCAGCCTACGAGCAGTACTTC
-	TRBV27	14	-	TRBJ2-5	CASSATVAQETQYF	TGTGCCAGCAGTGCCACAGTGGCGCAAGAGACCCAGTACTTC
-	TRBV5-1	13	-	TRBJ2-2	CAGSRGDTGELFF	TGCGCCGGAAGTAGAGGAGACACCGGGGAGCTGTTTTTT
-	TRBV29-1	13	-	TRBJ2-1	CSVHSGVYNEQFF	TGCAGCGTTCACAGCGGAGTCTACAATGAGCAGTTCTTC
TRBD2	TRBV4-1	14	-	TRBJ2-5	CASSQVGREETQYF	TGCGCCAGCAGCCAAGTCGGGAGGGAAGAGACCCAGTACTTC
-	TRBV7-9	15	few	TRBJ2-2	CASSYPRGRAGELFF	TGTGCCAGCAGCTATCCCAGGGGACGGGCCGGGGAGCTGTTTTTT
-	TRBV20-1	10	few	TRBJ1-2	CSAQSYGYTF	TGCAGTGCCCAATCCTATGGCTACACCTTC
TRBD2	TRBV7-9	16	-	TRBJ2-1	CASSSLYEGGRTQQFF	TGTGCCAGCAGCTCGTTATACGAGGGCGGGAGAACACAGCAGTTCTTC
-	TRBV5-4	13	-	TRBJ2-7	CASSLVGDYEQYF	TGTGCCAGCAGCTTGGTGGGGGACTACGAGCAGTACTTC
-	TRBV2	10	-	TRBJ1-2	CASGDYGYTF	TGTGCCAGCGGCGATTATGGCTACACCTTC
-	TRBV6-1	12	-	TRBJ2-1	CASSIPSDKQFF	TGTGCCAGCAGTATTCCCAGCGATAAGCAGTTCTTC
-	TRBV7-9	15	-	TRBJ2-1	CASSARLESYNEQFF	TGTGCCAGCAGCGCCCGCCTTGAATCCTACAATGAGCAGTTCTTC
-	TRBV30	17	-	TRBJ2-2	CAWSGGRLAPRGGELFF	TGTGCCTGGAGTGGGGGGCGACTAGCACCCCGGGGCGGGGAGCTGTTTTTT
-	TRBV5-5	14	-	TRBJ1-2	CASSPGQTNYGYTF	TGTGCCAGCAGCCCGGGACAAACTAACTATGGCTACACCTTC
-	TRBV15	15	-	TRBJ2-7	CATSSSLEVTYEQYF	TGTGCCACCAGCAGCTCGCTGGAAGTTACTTACGAGCAGTACTTC
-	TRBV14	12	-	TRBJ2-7	CASSLEPYEQYF	TGTGCCAGCAGCCTCGAACCCTACGAGCAGTACTTC
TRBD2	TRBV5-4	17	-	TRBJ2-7	CASSLGTSGRASYEQYF	TGTGCCAGCAGCTTAGGGACTAGCGGGAGGGCCTCCTACGAGCAGTACTTC
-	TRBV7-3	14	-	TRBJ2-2	CASSLSPPTGELFF	TGTGCCAGCAGCTTATCTCCCCCCACCGGGGAGCTGTTTTTT
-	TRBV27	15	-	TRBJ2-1	CASSLVGRVDNEQFF	TGTGCCAGCAGTTTGGTCGGGAGAGTAGACAATGAGCAGTTCTTC